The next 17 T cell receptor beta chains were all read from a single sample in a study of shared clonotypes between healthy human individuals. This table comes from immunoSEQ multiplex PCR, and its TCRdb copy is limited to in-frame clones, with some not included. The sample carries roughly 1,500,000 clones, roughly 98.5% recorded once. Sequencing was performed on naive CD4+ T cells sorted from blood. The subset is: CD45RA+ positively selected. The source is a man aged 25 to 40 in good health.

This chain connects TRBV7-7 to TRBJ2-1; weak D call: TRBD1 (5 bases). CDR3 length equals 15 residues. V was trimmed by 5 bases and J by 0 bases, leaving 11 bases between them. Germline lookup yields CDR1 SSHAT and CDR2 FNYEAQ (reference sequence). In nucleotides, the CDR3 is TGTGCCAGCAGCCCTAGGGGCAGCTCCTACAATGAGCAGTTCTTC. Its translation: CASSPRGSSYNEQFF.

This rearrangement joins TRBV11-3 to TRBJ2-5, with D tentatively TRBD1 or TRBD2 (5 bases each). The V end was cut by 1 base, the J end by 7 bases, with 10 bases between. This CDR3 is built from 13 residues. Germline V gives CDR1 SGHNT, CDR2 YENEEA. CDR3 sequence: CASSLAQRGTQYF. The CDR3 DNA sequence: TGTGCCAGCAGCTTAGCACAGAGGGGGACCCAGTACTTC.

In DNA form, the CDR3 reads TGTGCCAGCAGTACCCCAGGGAATCAGATCCACAATGAGCAGTTCTTC. Its protein is CASSTPGNQIHNEQFF. The chain couples TRBV28 to TRBJ2-1; D is possibly TRBD1 (5 bases). Looked up from germline, CDR1 is MDHEN and CDR2 is SYDVKM. Trimming cost V 5 bases and J 5 bases, with 19 bases left between them. CDR3 length equals 16 residues.

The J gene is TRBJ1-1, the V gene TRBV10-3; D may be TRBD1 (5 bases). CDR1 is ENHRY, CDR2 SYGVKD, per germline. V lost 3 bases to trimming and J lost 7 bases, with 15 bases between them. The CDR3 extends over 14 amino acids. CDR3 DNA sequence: TGTGCCATCAGTGAAAAAGGGGCCCCCATTGAAGCTTTCTTT. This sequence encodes CAISEKGAPIEAFF.

CDR3 sequence: CASSQSLAGNEQFF. CDR3 nucleotides: TGCGCCAGCAGCCAATCTTTGGCGGGCAATGAGCAGTTCTTC. This chain joins TRBV5-1 and TRBJ2-1; TRBD2 might be the D (5 bases). Germline lookup yields CDR1 SGHRS and CDR2 YFSETQ. The length of the CDR3 is 14 residues. The V end was cut by 4 bases, the J end by 6 bases, with 14 bases between.

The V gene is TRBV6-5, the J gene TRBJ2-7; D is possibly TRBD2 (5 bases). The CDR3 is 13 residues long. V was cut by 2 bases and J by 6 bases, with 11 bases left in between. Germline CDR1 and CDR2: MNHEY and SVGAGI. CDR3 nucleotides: TGTGCCAGCAGTTACGACGGGCGGGCCGAGCAGTACTTC. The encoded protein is CASSYDGRAEQYF.

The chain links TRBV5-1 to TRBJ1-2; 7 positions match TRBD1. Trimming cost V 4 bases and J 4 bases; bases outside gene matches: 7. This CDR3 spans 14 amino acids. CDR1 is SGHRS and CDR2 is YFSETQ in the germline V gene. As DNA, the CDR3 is TGCGCCAGCAGCAGCGACAGGGTGGGCTATGGCTACACCTTC. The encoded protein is CASSSDRVGYGYTF.

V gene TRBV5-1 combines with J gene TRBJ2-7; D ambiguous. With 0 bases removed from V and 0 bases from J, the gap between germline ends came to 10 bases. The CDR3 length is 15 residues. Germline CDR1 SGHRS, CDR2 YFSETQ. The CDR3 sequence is CASSLESLPSYEQYF. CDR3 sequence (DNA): TGCGCCAGCAGCTTGGAGTCTCTGCCCTCCTACGAGCAGTACTTC.

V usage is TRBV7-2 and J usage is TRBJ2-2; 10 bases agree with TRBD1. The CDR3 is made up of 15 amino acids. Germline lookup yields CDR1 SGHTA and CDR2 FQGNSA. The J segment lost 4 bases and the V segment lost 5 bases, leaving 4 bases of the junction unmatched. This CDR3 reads CASSPDRGRTGELFF. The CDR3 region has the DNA TGTGCCAGCAGCCCAGACAGGGGGCGCACCGGGGAGCTGTTTTTT. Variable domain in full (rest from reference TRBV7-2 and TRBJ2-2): GAGVSQSPSNKVTEKGKDVELRCDPISGHTALYWYRQSLGQGLEFLIYFQGNSAPDKSGLPSDRFSAERTGGSVSTLTIQRTQQEDSAVYLCASSPDRGRTGELFFGEGSRLTVL.

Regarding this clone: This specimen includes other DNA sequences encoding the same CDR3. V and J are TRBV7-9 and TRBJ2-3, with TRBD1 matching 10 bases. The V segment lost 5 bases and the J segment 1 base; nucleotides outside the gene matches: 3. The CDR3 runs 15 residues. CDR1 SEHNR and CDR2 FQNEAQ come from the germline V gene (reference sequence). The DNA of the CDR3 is TGTGCCAGCAGCCCCGGACAGGGGGGCACAGATACGCAGTATTTT. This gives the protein CASSPGQGGTDTQYF.

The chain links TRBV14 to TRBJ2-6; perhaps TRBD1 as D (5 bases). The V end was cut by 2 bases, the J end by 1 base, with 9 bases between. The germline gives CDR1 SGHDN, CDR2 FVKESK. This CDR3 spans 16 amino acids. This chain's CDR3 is CASSQYRFSGANVLTF. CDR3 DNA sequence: TGTGCCAGCAGCCAATACAGGTTTTCTGGGGCCAACGTCCTGACTTTC.

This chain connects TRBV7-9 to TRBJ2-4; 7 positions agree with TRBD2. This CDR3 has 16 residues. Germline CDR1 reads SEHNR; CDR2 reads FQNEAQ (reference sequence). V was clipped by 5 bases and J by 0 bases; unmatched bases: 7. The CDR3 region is CASSLEVAGAKNIQYF. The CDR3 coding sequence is TGTGCCAGCAGCCTGGAGGTAGCGGGAGCCAAAAACATTCAGTACTTC.

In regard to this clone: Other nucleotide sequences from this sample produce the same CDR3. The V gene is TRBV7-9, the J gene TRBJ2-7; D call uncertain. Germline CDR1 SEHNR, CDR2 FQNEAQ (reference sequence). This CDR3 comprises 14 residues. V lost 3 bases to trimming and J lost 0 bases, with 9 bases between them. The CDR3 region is CASSFTQSSYEQYF. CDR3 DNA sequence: TGTGCCAGCAGCTTCACTCAGAGCTCCTACGAGCAGTACTTC.

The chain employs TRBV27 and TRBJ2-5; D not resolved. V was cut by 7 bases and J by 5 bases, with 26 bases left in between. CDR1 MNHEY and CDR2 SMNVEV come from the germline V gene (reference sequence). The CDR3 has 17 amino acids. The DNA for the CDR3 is TGTGCCAGCAAATATTCGGTGGGTTCCCGCGACGAGGAGACCCAGTACTTC. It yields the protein CASKYSVGSRDEETQYF.

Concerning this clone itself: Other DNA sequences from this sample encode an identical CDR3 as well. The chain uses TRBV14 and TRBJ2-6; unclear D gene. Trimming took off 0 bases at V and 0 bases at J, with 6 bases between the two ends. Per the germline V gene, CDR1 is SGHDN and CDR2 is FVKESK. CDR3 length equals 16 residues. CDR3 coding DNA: TGTGCCAGCAGCCAAGACCTTCCCTCTGGGGCCAACGTCCTGACTTTC. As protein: CASSQDLPSGANVLTF.

CDR3 sequence (DNA): TGTGCCAGCAGTTTTTCGGGGTTGAGGGTCGGCTACGAGCAGTACTTC. The encoded protein is CASSFSGLRVGYEQYF. The chain joins TRBV28 to TRBJ2-7; tentatively, D is TRBD2 (5 bases). Germline CDR1 and CDR2: MDHEN and SYDVKM. The CDR3 extends over 16 amino acids. V lost 3 bases and J 3 bases, leaving 18 bases between the germline ends. Filled out from reference TRBV28 and TRBJ2-7, the complete variable domain reads DVKVTQSSRYLVKRTGEKVFLECVQDMDHENMFWYRQDPGLGLRLIYFSYDVKMKEKGDIPEGYSVSREKKERFSLILESASTNQTSMYLCASSFSGLRVGYEQYFGPGTRLTVT.

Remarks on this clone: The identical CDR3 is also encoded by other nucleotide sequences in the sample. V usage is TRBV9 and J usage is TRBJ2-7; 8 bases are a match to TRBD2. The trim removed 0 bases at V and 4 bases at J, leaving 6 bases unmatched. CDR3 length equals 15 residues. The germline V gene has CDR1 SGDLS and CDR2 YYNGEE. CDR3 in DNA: TGTGCCAGCAGCGTAGGGCCGGGAGGGAGTTACGAGCAGTACTTC. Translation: CASSVGPGGSYEQYF. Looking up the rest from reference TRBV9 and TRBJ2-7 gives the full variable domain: DSGVTQTPKHLITATGQRVTLRCSPRSGDLSVYWYQQSLDQGLQFLIQYYNGEERAKGNILERFSAQQFPDLHSELNLSSLELGDSALYFCASSVGPGGSYEQYFGPGTRLTVT.